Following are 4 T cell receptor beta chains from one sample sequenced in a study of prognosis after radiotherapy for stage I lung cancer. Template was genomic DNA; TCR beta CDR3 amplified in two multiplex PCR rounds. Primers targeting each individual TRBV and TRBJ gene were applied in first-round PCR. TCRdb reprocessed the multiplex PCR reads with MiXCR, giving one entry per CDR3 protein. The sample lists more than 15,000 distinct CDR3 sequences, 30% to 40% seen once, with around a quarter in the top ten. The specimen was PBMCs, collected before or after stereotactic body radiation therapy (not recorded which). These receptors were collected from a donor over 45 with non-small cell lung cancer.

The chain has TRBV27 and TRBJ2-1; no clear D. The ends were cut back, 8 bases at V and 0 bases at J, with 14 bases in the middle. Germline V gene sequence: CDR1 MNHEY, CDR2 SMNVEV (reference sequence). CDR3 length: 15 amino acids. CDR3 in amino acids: CASAGSESSYNEQFF. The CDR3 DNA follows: TGTGCCAGCGCTGGGTCGGAAAGCTCCTACAATGAGCAGTTCTTC.

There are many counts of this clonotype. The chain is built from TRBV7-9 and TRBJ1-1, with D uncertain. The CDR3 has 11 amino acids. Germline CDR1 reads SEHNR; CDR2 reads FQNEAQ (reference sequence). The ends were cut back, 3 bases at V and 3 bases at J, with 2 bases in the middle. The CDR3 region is CASSLYTEAFF. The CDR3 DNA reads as TGTGCCAGCAGCTTGTACACTGAAGCTTTCTTT. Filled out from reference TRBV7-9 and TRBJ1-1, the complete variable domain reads DTGVSQNPRHKITKRGQNVTFRCDPISEHNRLYWYRQTLGQGPEFLTYFQNEAQLEKSRLLSDRFSAERPKGSFSTLEIQRTEQGDSAMYLCASSLYTEAFFGQGTRLTVV.

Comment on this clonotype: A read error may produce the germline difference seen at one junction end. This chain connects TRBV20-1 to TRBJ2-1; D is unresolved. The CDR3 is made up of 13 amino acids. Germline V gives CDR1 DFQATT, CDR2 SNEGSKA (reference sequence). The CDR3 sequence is CSAAVESYNAQTF. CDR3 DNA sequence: TGCAGTGCTGCCGTCGAGTCCTACAATGCGCAGACCTTC.

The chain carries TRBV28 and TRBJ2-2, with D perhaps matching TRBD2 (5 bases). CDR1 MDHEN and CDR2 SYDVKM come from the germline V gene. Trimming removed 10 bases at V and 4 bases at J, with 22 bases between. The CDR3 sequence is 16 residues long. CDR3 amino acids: CATAVGREFSTGELFF. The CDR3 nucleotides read TGTGCCACCGCCGTTGGGAGAGAGTTCAGCACCGGGGAGCTGTTTTTT.